Following are 5 T cell receptor beta chains from one sample sequenced in a study of patients and donors after allogeneic stem cell transplantation. TCRdb redid the calling of the RT-PCR reads with MiXCR, one entry per CDR3 protein. The sample consists of about 160,000 distinct CDR3 sequences, about 36% of them appearing once. Sequencing used blood, either unsorted or a sorted T cell fraction (not recorded which). The source is a human donor who was either an allogeneic HSCT recipient or a stem cell or donor lymphocyte infusion donor (not recorded which). It is not recorded whose cells these are; they may come from a transplant donor.

This chain uses TRBV9 with TRBJ2-1; D gene ambiguous. Between the trimmed V and J ends, which lost 4 bases and 4 bases, there was a span of 21 bases. Germline V lookup: CDR1 SGDLS, CDR2 YYNGEE. CDR3 size: 17 residues. For the CDR3, the DNA is TGTGCCAGCAGCCAATCCCCCCGTTTTGGGCGGTACAATGAGCAGTTCTTC. This translates into CASSQSPRFGRYNEQFF.

This clonotype was detected only a few times. The chain uses TRBV20-1 and TRBJ2-7; D gene uncertain. The germline CDR1 and CDR2 sequences are DFQATT and SNEGSKA (reference sequence). Trimming pared 0 bases from V and 3 bases from J, leaving 15 bases between. There are 15 residues in the CDR3. The CDR3 region is CSARDAEDAHYEQYV. The CDR3 DNA reads as TGCAGTGCTAGAGATGCCGAGGACGCCCACTACGAGCAGTACGTC.

The J gene is TRBJ2-7, the V gene TRBV29-1; 8 bases line up with TRBD2. The germline V gene has CDR1 SQVTM and CDR2 ANQGSEA. The CDR3 is made up of 13 amino acids. V trimming: 6 bases; J trimming: 7 bases; junction bases outside the gene matches: 11. The CDR3, as DNA: TGCAGCGTCCCGGGACTAGGAGTTAAGGAGCAGTACTTC. Protein: CSVPGLGVKEQYF.

The rearrangement uses TRBV10-3 and TRBJ2-1; D remains ambiguous. The germline gives CDR1 ENHRY, CDR2 SYGVKD. This CDR3 region has 14 residues. V was shortened by 3 bases and J by 0 bases, with 6 bases between the two germline ends. CDR3 loop: CAISDGSSYNEQFF. CDR3 sequence (DNA): TGTGCCATCAGTGACGGCAGCTCCTACAATGAGCAGTTCTTC.

This clonotype has only one observation. The J gene is TRBJ1-1, the V gene TRBV29-1, with D possibly being TRBD1 (5 bases). Germline V gene lookup returns CDR1 SQVTM and CDR2 ANQGSEA. The CDR3 is made up of 13 amino acids. Trimming cost V 7 bases and J 1 base, with 13 bases left between them. Here the CDR3 DNA reads TGCAGCGCCCCGGGGGGAACGAACACTGAAGCTTTCTTT. It yields the protein CSAPGGTNTEAFF.